The 25 T cell receptor beta chains reported below all come from one sample, sequenced in a study of T cell responses to AZD1222 COVID-19 vaccine. The assay was immunoSEQ multiplex PCR, and TCRdb's table has in-frame clones only and misses some. The sample contains 120,000 or so clones, 75% to 90% of which appear only once. The sample was peripheral blood, taken on day 0 of AZD1222 vaccination. These receptor sequences come from an adult in good health.

This chain connects TRBV11-2 to TRBJ1-3; D remains unclear. Looked up from germline, CDR1 is SGHAT and CDR2 is FQNNGV. Trimming removed 5 bases from V and 0 bases from J, with 8 bases in between. The CDR3 sequence is 14 residues long. DNA of the CDR3: TGTGCCAGCAGCCGCGGGGTCTCTGGAAACACCATATATTTT. This gives the protein CASSRGVSGNTIYF.

The chain links TRBV5-1 to TRBJ2-7, with a tentative D call TRBD2 (6 bases). This CDR3 region has 19 residues. Looked up from germline, CDR1 is SGHRS and CDR2 is YFSETQ. V was cut by 3 bases and J by 4 bases, with 29 bases left in between. CDR3 protein: CASSYGTLRQYVSGYEQYF. Here the CDR3 DNA reads TGCGCCAGCAGCTACGGGACTCTCCGTCAGTACGTCTCTGGTTACGAGCAGTACTTC. The whole variable domain, remainder taken from reference TRBV5-1 and TRBJ2-7, is KAGVTQTPRYLIKTRGQQVTLSCSPISGHRSVSWYQQTPGQGLQFLFEYFSETQRNKGNFPGRFSGRQFSNSRSEMNVSTLELGDSALYLCASSYGTLRQYVSGYEQYFGPGTRLTVT.

This clone showed up just once. The rearrangement links TRBV7-8 to TRBJ1-5, with D unresolved. The CDR3 runs to 16 residues. Germline V gives CDR1 SGHVS, CDR2 FQNEAQ. The germline V and J ends were trimmed by 4 bases and 1 base, with 14 bases remaining between them. CDR3 nucleotides: TGTGCCAGCAGCTCCCGAGTTGGGATAAGCAATCAGCCCCAGCATTTT. Its protein product is CASSSRVGISNQPQHF.

This CDR3 reads CASGLTGLAGDEQFF. CDR3 DNA sequence: TGTGCTAGTGGTTTGACGGGACTAGCGGGAGATGAGCAGTTCTTC. V and J are TRBV12-5 and TRBJ2-1; 14 positions match TRBD2. CDR1 LGHNT and CDR2 FRNRAP come from the germline V gene. The CDR3 has 15 amino acids. Trimming removed 2 bases from V and 8 bases from J; junction bases left unmatched: 2. Full variable domain (missing parts from reference TRBV12-5 and TRBJ2-1): DARVTQTPRHKVTEMGQEVTMRCQPILGHNTVFWYRQTMMQGLELLAYFRNRAPLDDSGMPKDRFSAEMPDATLATLKIQPSEPRDSAVYFCASGLTGLAGDEQFFGPGTRLTVL.

The V and J genes are TRBV18 and TRBJ2-2; tentative D call: TRBD1 (6 bases). Germline CDR1 and CDR2: KGHSH and LQKENI. Trimming removed 3 bases at V and 4 bases at J, with 12 bases between. This CDR3 is built from 15 residues. The CDR3 DNA follows: TGTGCCAGCTCACCCCCACAGGGAGCCACCGGGGAGCTGTTTTTT. Residues: CASSPPQGATGELFF.

The chain carries TRBV28 and TRBJ1-5; no clear D gene. This CDR3 spans 16 amino acids. Trimming removed 5 bases at V and 5 bases at J, with 19 bases between. Germline values: CDR1 MDHEN, CDR2 SYDVKM. The CDR3 DNA is TGTGCCAGCAGTCCCCTTCAGGCCAAAAGGGATCAGCCCCAGCATTTT. As protein: CASSPLQAKRDQPQHF.

V usage is TRBV24-1 and J usage is TRBJ2-7; 10 bases map to TRBD1. The length of the CDR3 is 16 residues. CDR1 is KGHDR and CDR2 is SFDVKD in the germline V gene. With 6 bases clipped from V and 5 bases from J, the junction kept 12 bases outside the gene matches. CDR3 region: CATSHPEGQGRHEQYF. The CDR3 DNA is TGTGCCACCAGTCACCCAGAGGGACAGGGGAGACACGAGCAGTACTTC.

The J gene is TRBJ2-4, the V gene TRBV28, with D possibly being TRBD1 (6 bases). The CDR3 is 17 amino acids. CDR1 is MDHEN, CDR2 SYDVKM, per germline. Trimming shortened V by 7 bases and J by 4 bases, and 23 bases separated the two germline ends. The DNA of the CDR3 is TGTGCCAGCAACAACCTAATGAGGACAGCCGGGAAAAACATTCAGTACTTC. Protein product: CASNNLMRTAGKNIQYF.

The chain combines TRBV5-1 with TRBJ2-1, with 7 bases fitting TRBD2. With V trimmed by 0 bases and J by 7 bases, 7 bases remained unmatched. CDR1 is SGHRS and CDR2 is YFSETQ in the germline V gene. The CDR3 runs to 15 residues. This CDR3 is CASSLDGRNVNEQFF. In DNA form, the CDR3 reads TGCGCCAGCAGCTTGGACGGGAGGAATGTAAATGAGCAGTTCTTC.

The gene calls are TRBV5-4 and TRBJ1-3; no reliable D call. Germline values: CDR1 SGHNT, CDR2 YYREEE (reference sequence). There are 17 residues in the CDR3. V dropped 0 bases and J dropped 2 bases, with 15 bases sitting between them. Here the CDR3 DNA reads TGTGCCAGCAGCTTGGAAAACGGGGTTCTCGCTGGAAACACCATATATTTT. It is translated as CASSLENGVLAGNTIYF.

The V call is TRBV7-2, the J call TRBJ1-4, with a weak D call TRBD1 (6 bases). The V gene's germline CDR1 is SGHTA and CDR2 FQGNSA. This CDR3 has 16 amino acids. The V end lost 5 bases, the J end lost 6 bases, and 19 bases lay between the germline ends. This CDR3 is CASSPQTAGAYEKLFF. The CDR3 DNA reads TGTGCCAGCAGCCCTCAAACCGCGGGGGCGTATGAAAAACTGTTTTTT.

This sequence joins TRBV11-2 and TRBJ2-1; possible D gene TRBD2, 7 bases. Between the trimmed V and J ends, which lost 8 bases and 6 bases, there was a span of 20 bases. The CDR3 has 15 amino acids. Germline V lookup: CDR1 SGHAT, CDR2 FQNNGV. CDR3 in DNA: TGTGCCAGCTTCGGGGGGCCCAGCAGGGCCAATGAGCAGTTCTTC. It codes for CASFGGPSRANEQFF.

The gene calls are TRBV7-6 and TRBJ2-1, with D unclear. Germline loops: CDR1 SGHVS, CDR2 FNYEAQ. The CDR3 contains 17 residues. Trimming pared 0 bases from V and 5 bases from J, leaving 17 bases between. CDR3 coding DNA: TGTGCCAGCAGCTTAGCGTCGGGTGGGTGGGCCCACAATGAGCAGTTCTTC. Translation: CASSLASGGWAHNEQFF.

The V and J genes are TRBV10-2 and TRBJ2-1, with TRBD1 matching 7 bases. V was clipped by 10 bases and J by 5 bases; unmatched bases: 5. Per germline, CDR1 WSHSY and CDR2 SAAADI. The CDR3 totals 12 residues. The CDR3 reads CAIGQAHNEQFF. In nucleotides, the CDR3 is TGCGCCATAGGACAGGCCCACAATGAGCAGTTCTTC.

The chain has TRBV28 and TRBJ1-1, with D unresolved. V lost 3 bases and J lost 3, with 14 bases in between. The CDR3 runs to 15 residues. Germline V gene lookup returns CDR1 MDHEN and CDR2 SYDVKM. The CDR3 loop reads CASSLDGGGYTEAFF. The CDR3 region has the DNA TGTGCCAGCAGTTTGGATGGAGGAGGGTACACTGAAGCTTTCTTT. The complete variable domain, with remaining parts taken from reference TRBV28 and TRBJ1-1, reads DVKVTQSSRYLVKRTGEKVFLECVQDMDHENMFWYRQDPGLGLRLIYFSYDVKMKEKGDIPEGYSVSREKKERFSLILESASTNQTSMYLCASSLDGGGYTEAFFGQGTRLTVV.

The genes are TRBV5-4 and TRBJ2-2; the match to TRBD1 covers 9 bases. Per the germline V gene, CDR1 is SGHNT and CDR2 is YYREEE (reference sequence). V shed 3 bases and J 2 bases; nucleotides not matched to a gene: 5. The CDR3 is made up of 16 amino acids. The CDR3 reads CASSSPTGGNTGELFF. CDR3 nucleotide sequence: TGTGCCAGCAGCTCCCCGACAGGGGGAAACACCGGGGAGCTGTTTTTT.

The J gene is TRBJ2-3, the V gene TRBV29-1, with TRBD2 identical over 10 bases. J gave up 2 bases and V 3 bases, and 5 bases lay outside the gene matches. The CDR3 loop spans 15 amino acids. Germline loops: CDR1 SQVTM, CDR2 ANQGSEA. The CDR3 region has the DNA TGCAGCGTTGATTTCAGCGGGAGGGTCACAGATACGCAGTATTTT. It codes for CSVDFSGRVTDTQYF.

V and J are TRBV5-1 and TRBJ2-2; tentative D call: TRBD1 (6 bases). The germline CDR1 and CDR2 sequences are SGHRS and YFSETQ. This CDR3 is built from 17 residues. With 3 bases removed from V and 4 bases from J, the gap between germline ends came to 19 bases. The CDR3 sequence: CASSSNLQTGVTGELFF. The CDR3, as DNA: TGCGCCAGCAGCTCCAACCTGCAGACAGGAGTCACCGGGGAGCTGTTTTTT.

This rearrangement joins TRBV19 to TRBJ1-2; the match to TRBD1 covers 8 bases. The CDR3 is made up of 17 amino acids. V was pared by 5 bases and J by 4 bases, with 15 bases of the junction left unmatched. Germline V gene lookup returns CDR1 LNHDA and CDR2 SQIVND (reference sequence). CDR3 sequence reads: CASSQTGQGLYFYGYTF. The CDR3 DNA is TGTGCCAGTAGTCAAACAGGACAGGGCCTCTACTTCTATGGCTACACCTTC.

The rearrangement links TRBV5-3 to TRBJ2-7; D gene uncertain. TRBV5-3 is marked as an open reading frame, function uncertain. The CDR3 loop spans 16 amino acids. V lost 3 bases, J lost 0 bases, and 16 bases lay in between. CDR3 nucleotide sequence: TGTGCCAGAAGCTCGACGGGCAACTTAGGCTCCTACGAGCAGTACTTC. Its protein is CARSSTGNLGSYEQYF.

This clone has more than one count but fewer than ten. The chain couples TRBV5-1 to TRBJ1-2; D remains unclear. Per the germline V gene, CDR1 is SGHRS and CDR2 is YFSETQ. The CDR3 runs to 13 residues. V lost 7 bases and J lost 4, with 14 bases in between. This chain's CDR3 is CASGDKLSYGYTF. The CDR3 DNA is TGCGCCAGCGGGGATAAGCTATCCTATGGCTACACCTTC.

The chain links TRBV20-1 to TRBJ1-3; the D is unclear. V was shortened by 6 bases and J by 2 bases, with 5 bases between the two germline ends. The germline V gene has CDR1 DFQATT and CDR2 SNEGSKA (reference sequence). The CDR3 length is 11 residues. DNA for the CDR3: TGCAGTGCCCGGACTGGAAACACCATATATTTT. It translates to CSARTGNTIYF.

The chain joins TRBV2 to TRBJ1-2; 9 bases map to TRBD1. Unmatched junction bases numbered 9, after V lost 5 bases and J lost 5 bases. Germline V lookup: CDR1 SNHLY, CDR2 FYNNEI. This CDR3 is built from 15 residues. CDR3 loop: CASSFSGTGWYGYTF. For the CDR3, the DNA is TGTGCCAGCAGTTTCTCCGGGACAGGGTGGTATGGCTACACCTTC.

The V and J genes are TRBV28 and TRBJ1-2; D gene ambiguous. V shed 2 bases and J shed 4 bases, with 8 bases lying between them. This CDR3 spans 13 amino acids. The V gene's germline CDR1 is MDHEN and CDR2 SYDVKM. CDR3 in DNA: TGTGCCAGCAGTTTACACGGCGCCTATGGCTACACCTTC. Protein product: CASSLHGAYGYTF.

Details on this clone: Germline and junction disagree at one end, which may indicate a read error. The same CDR3 arises from other DNA sequences in this sample as well. V usage is TRBV4-2 and J usage is TRBJ2-2; tentatively, D is TRBD1 (8 bases). This CDR3 is built from 16 residues. Germline values: CDR1 LGHNA, CDR2 YNFKEQ. The CDR3 region is CPSSQHRGGLSGELFF. Here the CDR3 DNA reads TGTCCCAGCAGCCAACACAGGGGGGGGTTGTCCGGGGAGCTGTTTTTT.